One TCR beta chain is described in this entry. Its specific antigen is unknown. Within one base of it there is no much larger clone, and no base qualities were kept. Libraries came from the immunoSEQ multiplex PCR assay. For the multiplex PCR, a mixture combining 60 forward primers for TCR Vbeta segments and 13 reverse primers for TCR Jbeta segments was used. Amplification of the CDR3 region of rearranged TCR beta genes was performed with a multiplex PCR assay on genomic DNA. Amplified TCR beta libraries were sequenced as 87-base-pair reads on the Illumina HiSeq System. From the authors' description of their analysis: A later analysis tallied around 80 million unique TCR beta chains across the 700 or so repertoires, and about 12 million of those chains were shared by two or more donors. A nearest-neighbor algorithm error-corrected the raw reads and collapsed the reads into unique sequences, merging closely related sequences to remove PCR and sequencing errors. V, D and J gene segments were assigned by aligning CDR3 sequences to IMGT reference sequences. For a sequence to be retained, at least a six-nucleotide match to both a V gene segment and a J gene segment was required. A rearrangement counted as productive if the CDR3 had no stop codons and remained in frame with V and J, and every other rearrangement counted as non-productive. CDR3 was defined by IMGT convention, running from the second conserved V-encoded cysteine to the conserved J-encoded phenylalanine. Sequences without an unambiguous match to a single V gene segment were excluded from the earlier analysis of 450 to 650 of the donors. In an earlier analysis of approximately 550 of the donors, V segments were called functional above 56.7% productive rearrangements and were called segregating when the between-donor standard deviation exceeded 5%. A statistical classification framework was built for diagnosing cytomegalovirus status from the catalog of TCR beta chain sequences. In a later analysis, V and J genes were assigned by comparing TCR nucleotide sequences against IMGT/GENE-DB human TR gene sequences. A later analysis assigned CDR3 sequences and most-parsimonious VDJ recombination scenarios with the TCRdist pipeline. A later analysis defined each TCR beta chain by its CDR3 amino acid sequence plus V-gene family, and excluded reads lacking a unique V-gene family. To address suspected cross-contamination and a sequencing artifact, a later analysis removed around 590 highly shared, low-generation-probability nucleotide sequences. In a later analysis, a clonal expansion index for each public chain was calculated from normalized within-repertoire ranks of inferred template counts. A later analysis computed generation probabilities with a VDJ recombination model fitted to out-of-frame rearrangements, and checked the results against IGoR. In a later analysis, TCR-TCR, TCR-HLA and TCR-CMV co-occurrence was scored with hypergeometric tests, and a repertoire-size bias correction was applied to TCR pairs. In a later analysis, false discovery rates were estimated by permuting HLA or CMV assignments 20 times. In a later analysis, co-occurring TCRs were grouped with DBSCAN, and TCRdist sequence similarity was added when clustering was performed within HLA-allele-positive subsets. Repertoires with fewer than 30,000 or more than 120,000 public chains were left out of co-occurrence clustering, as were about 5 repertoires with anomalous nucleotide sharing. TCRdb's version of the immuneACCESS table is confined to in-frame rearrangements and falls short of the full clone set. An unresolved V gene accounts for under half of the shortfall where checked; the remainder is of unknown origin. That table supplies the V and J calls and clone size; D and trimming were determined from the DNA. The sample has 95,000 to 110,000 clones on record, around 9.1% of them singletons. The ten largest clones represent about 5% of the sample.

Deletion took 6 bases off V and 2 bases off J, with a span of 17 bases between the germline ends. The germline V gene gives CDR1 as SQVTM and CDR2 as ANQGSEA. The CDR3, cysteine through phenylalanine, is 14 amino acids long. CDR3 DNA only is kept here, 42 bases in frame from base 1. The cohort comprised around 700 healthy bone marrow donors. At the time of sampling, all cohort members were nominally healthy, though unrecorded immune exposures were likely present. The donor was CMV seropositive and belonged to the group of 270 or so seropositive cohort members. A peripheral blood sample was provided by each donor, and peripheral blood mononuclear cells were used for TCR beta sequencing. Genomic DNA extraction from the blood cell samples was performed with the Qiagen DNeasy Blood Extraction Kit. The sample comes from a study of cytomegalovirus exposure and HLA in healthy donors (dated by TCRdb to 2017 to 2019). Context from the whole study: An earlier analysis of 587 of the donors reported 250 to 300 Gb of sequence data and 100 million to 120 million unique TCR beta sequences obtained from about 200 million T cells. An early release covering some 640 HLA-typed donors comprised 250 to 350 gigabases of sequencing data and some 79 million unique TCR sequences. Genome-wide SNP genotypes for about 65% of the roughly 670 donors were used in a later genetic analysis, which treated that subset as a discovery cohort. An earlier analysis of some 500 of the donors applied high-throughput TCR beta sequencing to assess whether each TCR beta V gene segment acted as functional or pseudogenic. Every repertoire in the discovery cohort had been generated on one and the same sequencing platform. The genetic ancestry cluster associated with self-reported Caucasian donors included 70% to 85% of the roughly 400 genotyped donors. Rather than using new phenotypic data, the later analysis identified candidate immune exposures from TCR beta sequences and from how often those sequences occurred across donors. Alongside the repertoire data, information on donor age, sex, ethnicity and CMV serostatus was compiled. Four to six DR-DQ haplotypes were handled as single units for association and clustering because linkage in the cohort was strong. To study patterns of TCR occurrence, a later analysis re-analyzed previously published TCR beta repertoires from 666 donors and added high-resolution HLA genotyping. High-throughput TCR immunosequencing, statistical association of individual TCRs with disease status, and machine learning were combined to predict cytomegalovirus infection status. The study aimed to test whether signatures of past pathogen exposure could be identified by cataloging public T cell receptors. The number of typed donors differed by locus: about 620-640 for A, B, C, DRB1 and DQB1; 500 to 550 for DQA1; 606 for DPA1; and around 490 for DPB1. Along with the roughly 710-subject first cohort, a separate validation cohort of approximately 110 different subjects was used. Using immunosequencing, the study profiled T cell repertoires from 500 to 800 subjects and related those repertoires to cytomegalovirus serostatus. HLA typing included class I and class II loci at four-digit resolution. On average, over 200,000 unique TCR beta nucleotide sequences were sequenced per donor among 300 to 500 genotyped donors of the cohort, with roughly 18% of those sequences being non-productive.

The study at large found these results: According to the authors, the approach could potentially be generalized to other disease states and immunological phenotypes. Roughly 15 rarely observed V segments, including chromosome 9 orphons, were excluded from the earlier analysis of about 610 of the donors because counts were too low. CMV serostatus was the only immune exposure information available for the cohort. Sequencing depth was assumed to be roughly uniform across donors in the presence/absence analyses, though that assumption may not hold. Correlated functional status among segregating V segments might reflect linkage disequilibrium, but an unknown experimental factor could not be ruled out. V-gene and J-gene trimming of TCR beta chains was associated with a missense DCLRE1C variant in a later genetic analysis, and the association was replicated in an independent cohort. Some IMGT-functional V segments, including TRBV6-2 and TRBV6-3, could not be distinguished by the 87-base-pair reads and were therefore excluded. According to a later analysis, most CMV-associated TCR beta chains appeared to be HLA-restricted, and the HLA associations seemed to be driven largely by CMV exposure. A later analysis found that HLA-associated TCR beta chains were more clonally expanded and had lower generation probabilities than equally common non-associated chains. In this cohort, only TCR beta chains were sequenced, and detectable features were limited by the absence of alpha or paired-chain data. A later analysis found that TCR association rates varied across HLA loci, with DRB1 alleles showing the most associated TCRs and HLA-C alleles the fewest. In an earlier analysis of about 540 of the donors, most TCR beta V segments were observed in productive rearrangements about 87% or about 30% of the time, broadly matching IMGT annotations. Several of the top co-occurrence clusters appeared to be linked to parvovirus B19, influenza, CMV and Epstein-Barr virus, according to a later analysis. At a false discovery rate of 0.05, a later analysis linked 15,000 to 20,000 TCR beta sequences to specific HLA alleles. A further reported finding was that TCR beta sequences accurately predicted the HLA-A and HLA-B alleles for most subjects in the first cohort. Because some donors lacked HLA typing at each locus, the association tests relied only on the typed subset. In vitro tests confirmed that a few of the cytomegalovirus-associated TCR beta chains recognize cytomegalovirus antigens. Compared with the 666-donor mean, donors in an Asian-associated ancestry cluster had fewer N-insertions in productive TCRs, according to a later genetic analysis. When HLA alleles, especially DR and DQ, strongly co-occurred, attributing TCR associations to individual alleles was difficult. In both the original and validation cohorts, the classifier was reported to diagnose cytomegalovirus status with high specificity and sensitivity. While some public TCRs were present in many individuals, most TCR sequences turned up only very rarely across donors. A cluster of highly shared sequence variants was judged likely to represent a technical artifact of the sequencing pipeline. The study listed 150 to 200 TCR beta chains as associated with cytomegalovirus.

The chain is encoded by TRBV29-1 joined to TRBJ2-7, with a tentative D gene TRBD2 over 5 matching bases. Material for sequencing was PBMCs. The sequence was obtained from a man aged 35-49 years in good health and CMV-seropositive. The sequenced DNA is TGCAGCGTAGCCGCGAGGGAGCTCCCCTACGAGCAGTACTTC. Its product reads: CSVAARELPYEQYF.